The text below deals with one T cell receptor (beta chain). This receptor's antigen is unknown. No clone much larger than this one lies a single base away; base qualities are absent. The record originates from a study of blood T cell repertoires in COVID-19 (dated by TCRdb to the early 2020s). Study-wide context: Samples from collaborators originated in the United States, Italy and Spain and spanned both the acute and convalescent phases of COVID-19. The repertoires were released in a freely available public database meant as a resource for research on the immune response to SARS-CoV-2. Sample metadata almost always included a de-identified subject ID, COVID-19 status, age in years and sex. Deeply sampled blood TCRbeta repertoires from subjects exposed to, actively infected with, or recovered from COVID-19 were included in the dataset. Where HLA class I and class II types were available, the types were taken from metadata supplied by the sample provider, not from assay-based typing. The material from the prospective study consisted of cDNA or gDNA derived from T cells, B-cell-depleted T cells, or PBMCs. The samples were drawn from two sources: the first 160 participants of the ongoing ImmuneRACE study, and 950 to 1,500 subjects contributed by 6 global collaborators. The full study reports these points: The amount of clinical and demographic metadata varied by source and participant and was provided uncurated.

TCRbeta CDR3 regions were amplified from genomic DNA using the immunoSEQ Assay, a bias-controlled multiplex PCR. The authors processed their data as follows. The number of nucleated cells in each sample was estimated from the amplification of reference gene primers within the assay. Sequence reads were collapsed and filtered to measure the absolute abundance of every unique TCRbeta CDR3 rearrangement. For each sample, productive Simpson clonality was calculated as the square root of Simpson's diversity index over productive rearrangements. TCRdb limited this immuneACCESS table to in-frame rearrangements with V and J called. A share of clones is missing; checked studies link under half to unresolved V genes, and the rest is unexplained. V and J calls and clone size are those listed in that table; D and trimming were worked out from the DNA. Present in this sample are under 65,000 clones, about nine tenths of which were seen just once. The ten largest clones take up roughly 8.6% of the sample.

The CDR3 numbers 19 residues from cysteine through phenylalanine. The DNA shown is the 57-base CDR3, in frame from base 1. Based on the germline V gene (reference sequence), the CDR1 and CDR2 sequences are LGHDT and YNNKEL. V is pruned by 4 bases and J by 0 bases, leaving 16 bases of the junction without a gene match. Each collaborating institution followed its own protocols to collect whole blood in K2EDTA tubes. For TCRbeta analysis, collaborators shipped samples in one of three forms: frozen whole blood, isolated PBMCs, or DNA extracted from either of those sample types. Material: peripheral blood. The receptor's source is a human donor in a cohort sampled during active COVID-19. The V gene is TRBV3-1 (or the pseudogene TRBV3-2) and the J gene is TRBJ2-5, with 8 bases matching TRBD2. Here is the DNA: TGTGCCAGCAGCCCTATCGAACCCCTACTACTAGCGGACCAAGAGACCCAGTACTTC. Translated, it reads CASSPIEPLLLADQETQYF.